This TCR beta chain was recovered during a study of T cells in Graves' hyperthyroidism and ophthalmopathy (dated by TCRdb to between 2018 and 2021). Regarding the research as a whole: Peripheral blood samples were taken at the time of initial diagnosis, prior to any treatment. To identify distinguishing TCR V-J signatures, a discovery cohort of 100 patients was used, comprising under 45 with Graves' ophthalmopathy and approximately 58 with stable Graves' hyperthyroidism. Prospective prediction of ophthalmopathy was tested in an independent validation cohort of 18 to 20 hyperthyroidism patients and roughly 16 patients who later progressed to ophthalmopathy. The roughly 99 discovery patients were divided at random into training and test sets in a 7:3 ratio. Thyroid tissue and blood T-cell repertoires from over 5 Graves' hyperthyroidism patients were also compared in the study. Once sampling was done, hyperthyroidism patients were given methimazole at a starting dose of 30 mg daily, whereas ophthalmopathy patients were given high-dose intravenous methylprednisolone. TCR Vbeta CDR3 sequencing of some 140 peripheral blood samples (43 ophthalmopathy, roughly 72 hyperthyroidism and some 17 progressor patients) is reported in the paper.

General findings and caveats noted by the study authors: In cross-validation, a model built on a 13 V-J signature told ophthalmopathy apart from stable hyperthyroidism with just under 90% sensitivity and roughly 81% specificity, and in testing the same model reached 80%/75%. No statistical method was used to fix the sample size in advance, and group allocation was not hidden from the investigators. In validation, the model predicted progression to ophthalmopathy with 55% to 71% sensitivity and approximately 78% specificity, a median of approximately 6.7 months before onset. Most expanded thyroid clonotypes (frequency above 0.001) were also found in blood, which suggests that blood repertoires may mirror thyroid immune responses.

TCR beta CDR3 regions were amplified from RNA transcripts. The first round of RT-PCR for the TCR CDR3 was performed with the HTBI primer set and the Qiagen OneStep RT-PCR kit. The libraries were constructed in a second round of multiplex PCR and then size-selected and purified. The libraries were sequenced on an Illumina HiSeq2000 using paired-end 100 bp reads. As for the authors' bioinformatics: SOAPnuke was used to process the raw data, throwing out any read that contained adapters or uncalled bases, had a mean Phred below 15, or lacked an exact constant-primer or identifier match. High-quality paired reads were merged using COPE v1.2.5, and each unique nucleotide sequence was defined as a clonotype. MiTCR v1.1 was used to align the clonotypes against IMGT TRBV, TRBD and TRBJ reference segments. The analysis was restricted to V-J combinations with a frequency above 0.0001, which together covered 98% to 99.2% of the repertoires. A TCS score was defined as the ratio of F50 (clonal expansion) to E x V (chaos), with BLOSUM62-based TCRdist applied between CDR3 peptides within each V-J. Welch's t-statistics and random forest reduced around 550 V-J features to roughly 13, which were used in a naive Bayes classifier (R e1071). TCRdb took the public reads, trimmed them with fastp at Q25, ran MiXCR for clone calling and kept in-frame beta chains. When rows share a CDR3 protein, they turn into one entry using the most common DNA and genes. These V and J calls derive from TCRdb rather than the authors' analysis. The sample has 200,000 to 250,000 distinct CDR3 sequences on record, approximately 20% of them singletons. Of the sample, 35% to 50% is held by the ten largest clones.

Stable Graves' hyperthyroidism was defined as the absence of progression to ophthalmopathy over 18 months of follow-up. Hyperthyroidism patients were newly diagnosed, with disease duration under 2 months, and aged 18 to 65 years. Patients with uncontrolled infections, other autoimmune diseases, pregnancy or lactation were excluded. Diagnoses relied on clinical symptoms, serum thyroxine and TRAb, thyroid ultrasound and orbital computed tomography. PBMCs were separated from roughly 10 ml of fresh peripheral blood using Ficoll-Paque density gradient centrifugation. Total RNA was extracted using Trizol reagent, and RNA quality was assessed on an Agilent 2100 Bioanalyzer. The CDR3 has 14 amino acids, counting the end cysteine and phenylalanine. The read is trimmed to its CDR3 DNA, 42 bases read in frame from base 1. Relative to germline, V is missing 4 bases and J is missing 1 base, with 3 bases of the junction outside any gene match. CDR1 and CDR2 are read off the germline V gene as SGHTA and FQGTGA.

This clonotype appeared many times. The target of this receptor is not known. Base qualities are missing; no much larger clone stands one base away. The sequence derives from a man aged 35-49 years with Graves' hyperthyroidism. The specimen sequenced was blood. This sequence uses TRBV7-3 and TRBJ1-1, with 7 bases matching TRBD1. DNA sequence: TGTGCCAGCAGCTCAGGACAGGAGAACACTGAAGCTTTCTTT. It translates to CASSSGQENTEAFF.